These 4 T cell receptor beta chains were sequenced from one sample in a study of cytomegalovirus exposure and HLA in healthy donors. The PCR had 60 Vbeta and 13 Jbeta primers. Assay: immunoSEQ multiplex PCR; the TCRdb copy retains only in-frame clones and omits some. The sample holds 55,000 or so clones; approximately 70% are singletons and the top ten take nearly 3%. The source material was PBMCs. Receptor source: a man between 18 and 35 years old in good health and CMV-seronegative.

The chain carries TRBV6-1 and TRBJ2-1; TRBD1 matches at 7 bases. Trimming removed 2 bases from V and 0 bases from J; junction bases left unmatched: 4. The CDR3 has 16 residues. Germline CDR1 is MNHNS and CDR2 is SASEGT. As DNA, the CDR3 is TGTGCCAGCAGTGAATTGACAGGGAGCTCCTACAATGAGCAGTTCTTC. Translation gives CASSELTGSSYNEQFF.

CDR3 coding DNA: TGTGCCAGCAGTGAACTGGGGGGGCCCTCCCTTGGGTCCTACAATGAGCAGTTCTTC. Amino acids: CASSELGGPSLGSYNEQFF. The chain employs TRBV6-1 and TRBJ2-1, with D tentatively TRBD2 (7 bases). Germline CDR1 reads MNHNS; CDR2 reads SASEGT. The V and J ends lost 2 bases and 1 base respectively, with 21 bases between them. This CDR3 is 19 amino acids long.

The genes are TRBV6-1 and TRBJ1-1; perhaps TRBD1 as D (5 bases). The length of the CDR3 is 13 residues. Per the germline V gene, CDR1 is MNHNS and CDR2 is SASEGT. Trimming shortened V by 7 bases and J by 0 bases, and 9 bases separated the two germline ends. The CDR3 sequence is CASNPGVNTEAFF. The CDR3 DNA follows: TGTGCCAGCAACCCGGGGGTGAACACTGAAGCTTTCTTT.

This chain connects TRBV28 to TRBJ1-2; no firm D call. Per germline, CDR1 MDHEN and CDR2 SYDVKM. Trimming removed 0 bases at V and 2 bases at J, with 7 bases between. This CDR3 comprises 14 residues. The CDR3 spells CASSLWSLNYGYTF. CDR3 sequence (DNA): TGTGCCAGCAGTTTATGGTCATTGAACTATGGCTACACCTTC.